Here is one TCR beta chain with its context. Using immunoSEQ multiplex PCR, the repertoire was profiled, and TCRdb retains in-frame clones only, with some absent. The table lists some 73,000 clones, around 70% of them singletons, with about 20% in the top ten. Trimming removed 5 bases at V and 4 bases at J, with 17 bases between. The CDR3 is 15 residues long. The V gene's germline CDR1 is SGHAT and CDR2 FQNNGV. The sample is drawn from a study of blood T cell repertoires in COVID-19. Turning to the study itself: T cells, B-cell-depleted T cells, or PBMCs provided the cDNA or gDNA that served as material.

This chain links TRBV11-2 with TRBJ1-1; a weak D match, TRBD1 (6 bases). This TCR was recovered from a man in his fifties or sixties with acute or convalescent COVID-19. Material: peripheral blood. CDR3 in amino acids: CASSLSGGATTEAFF. The CDR3 DNA reads TGTGCCAGCAGCCTATCGGGGGGCGCGACCACTGAAGCTTTCTTT.